This T cell receptor beta chain appears in the sequencing data of a study of shared clonotypes between healthy human individuals. To note about this clone: Antigen: not known.

Assay: immunoSEQ multiplex PCR; the TCRdb copy retains only in-frame clones and omits some. The data contain about 2 million clones, about 95% of them seen just once; the ten biggest clones take up 1% to 1.5%. Terminally differentiated effector memory CD45RA+ cells were left out of the naive CD8 fraction, which was CD45RO-negative and positively selected for CCR7. The donors were adults (healthy and HIV-negative) with no recent acute infections or vaccinations. Study results and limitations: Though the depth was large, rarefaction showed that sorted-subset sequencing was incomplete.

The trim removed 5 bases at V and 6 bases at J, leaving 3 bases unmatched. Germline loops: CDR1 LNHDA, CDR2 SQIVND (reference sequence). The CDR3 totals 13 residues. Sequenced material: naive CD8+ T cells sorted from blood. The V and J genes are TRBV19 and TRBJ2-2; 7 bases fit TRBD2. The TCR was taken from a young man in good health. The CDR3 protein is CASSPTSPGELFF. Here the CDR3 DNA reads TGTGCCAGTAGTCCGACTAGCCCCGGGGAGCTGTTTTTT.